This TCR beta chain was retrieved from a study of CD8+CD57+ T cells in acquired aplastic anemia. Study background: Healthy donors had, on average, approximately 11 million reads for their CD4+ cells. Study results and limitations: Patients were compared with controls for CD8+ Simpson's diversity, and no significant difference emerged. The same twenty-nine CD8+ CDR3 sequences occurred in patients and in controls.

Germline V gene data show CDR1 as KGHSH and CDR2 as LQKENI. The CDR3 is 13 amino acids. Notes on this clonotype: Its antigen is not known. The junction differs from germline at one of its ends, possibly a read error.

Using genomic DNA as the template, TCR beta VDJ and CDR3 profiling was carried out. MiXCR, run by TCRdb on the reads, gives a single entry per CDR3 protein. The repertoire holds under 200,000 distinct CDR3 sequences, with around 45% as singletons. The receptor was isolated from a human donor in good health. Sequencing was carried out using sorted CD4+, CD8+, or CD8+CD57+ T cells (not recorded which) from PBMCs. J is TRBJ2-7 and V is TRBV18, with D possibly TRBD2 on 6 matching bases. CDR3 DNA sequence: TGTGCCAGCTCTCCGGGACTGACCTACGAGCGGTACTTC. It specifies CASSPGLTYERYF. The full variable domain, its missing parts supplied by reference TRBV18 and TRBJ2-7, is NAGVMQNPRHLVRRRGQEARLRCSPMKGHSHVYWYRQLPEEGLKFMVYLQKENIIDESGMPKERFSAEFPKEGPSILRIQQVVRGDSAAYFCASSPGLTYERYFGPGTRLTVT.